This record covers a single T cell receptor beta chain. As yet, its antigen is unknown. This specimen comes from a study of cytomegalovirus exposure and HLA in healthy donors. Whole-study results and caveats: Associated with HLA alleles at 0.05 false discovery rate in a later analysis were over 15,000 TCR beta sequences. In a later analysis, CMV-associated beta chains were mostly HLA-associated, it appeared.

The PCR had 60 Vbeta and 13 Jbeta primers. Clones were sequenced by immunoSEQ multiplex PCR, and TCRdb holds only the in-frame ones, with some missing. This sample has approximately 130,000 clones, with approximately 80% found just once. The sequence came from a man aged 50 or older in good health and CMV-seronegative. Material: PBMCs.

CDR3 in amino acids: CASSFEGTDTQYF. In DNA, the CDR3 is TGTGCCAGCAGCTTTGAGGGCACAGATACGCAGTATTTT. The chain is built from TRBV7-8 and TRBJ2-3; D is ambiguous. This CDR3 is 13 amino acids long. Germline V gives CDR1 SGHVS, CDR2 FQNEAQ. Trimming left V 3 bases short and J 1 base short, with 5 bases between.